Listed below are T cell receptor beta chains from one sample, sequenced in a study of cytomegalovirus exposure and HLA in healthy donors. The table came from immunoSEQ multiplex PCR; TCRdb's copy has only in-frame clones and leaves some out. Of around 150,000 clones listed, more than 70% are singletons. Material: PBMCs. These receptor sequences come from a male donor in good health and CMV-seronegative. The CDR3 runs from the conserved cysteine through the conserved F or W. Each record gives: D gene, J gene, clone size, V gene, CDR3 protein, CDR3 DNA. A D gene is named only where the DNA matches it firmly. Part of the rows lack a size; the others show once, few, many or a class for expanded clones.

>NA|TRBJ2-6|few|TRBV4-3
CASSQAGANSGANVLTF
TGCGCCAGCAGCCAAGCGGGAGCCAACTCTGGGGCCAACGTCCTGACTTTC
>TRBD2|TRBJ2-2|NA|TRBV9
CASSEAGAPNTGELFF
TGTGCCAGCAGCGAAGCGGGGGCCCCGAACACCGGGGAGCTGTTTTTT
>TRBD2|TRBJ2-7|NA|TRBV6-4
CASSEAGGSSYEQYF
TGTGCCAGCAGTGAAGCGGGAGGGAGTTCCTACGAGCAGTACTTC
>NA|TRBJ2-1|NA|TRBV20-1
CSAREGNEQFF
TGCAGTGCTAGGGAGGGTAATGAGCAGTTCTTC
>NA|TRBJ2-3|NA|TRBV5-1
CASSSGSSTDTQYF
TGCGCCAGCAGCTCCGGTTCTAGCACAGATACGCAGTATTTT
>TRBD2|TRBJ2-7|NA|TRBV11-2
CASTHGTSGESSYEQYF
TGTGCCAGCACCCATGGGACTAGCGGGGAGAGCTCCTACGAGCAGTACTTC
>TRBD1|TRBJ1-2|NA|TRBV6-5
CASSGQAANYGYTF
TGTGCCAGCAGTGGACAGGCTGCTAACTATGGCTACACCTTC
>TRBD1|TRBJ1-3|NA|TRBV5-8
CASSPGQAFSGNTIYF
TGTGCCAGCAGCCCCGGACAGGCGTTCTCTGGAAACACCATATATTTT
>NA|TRBJ1-4|NA|TRBV6-5
CASSYSTPNEKLFF
TGTGCCAGCAGTTACTCTACACCGAATGAAAAACTGTTTTTT
>TRBD2|TRBJ2-3|NA|TRBV5-1
CASSLGTSAGTQYF
TGCGCCAGCAGCCTTGGGACTAGCGCGGGTACGCAGTATTTT
>TRBD2|TRBJ2-3|few|TRBV4-2
CASSQDRRGGADTQYF
TGTGCCAGCAGCCAAGATCGGCGGGGGGGGGCAGATACGCAGTATTTT
>NA|TRBJ1-1|once|TRBV7-3
CASSRRTGGGPEAFF
TGTGCCAGCAGCCGAAGAACTGGGGGAGGACCTGAAGCTTTCTTT
>NA|TRBJ1-1|NA|TRBV6-6
CASSYGDTEAFF
TGTGCCAGCAGTTACGGAGACACTGAAGCTTTCTTT
>TRBD1|TRBJ1-3|NA|TRBV30
CAWSGQGRGNTIYF
TGTGCCTGGAGTGGACAGGGGCGAGGAAACACCATATATTTT
>TRBD1|TRBJ1-4|NA|TRBV5-1
CASSSTGTGNEKLFF
TGCGCCAGCAGCTCAACCGGGACAGGGAATGAAAAACTGTTTTTT
>NA|TRBJ2-2|NA|TRBV2
CASSGRGVSTGELFF
TGTGCCAGCAGTGGGCGCGGGGTTAGCACCGGGGAGCTGTTTTTT
>TRBD1|TRBJ1-4|few|TRBV11-2
CASSLRLPGQGVPNEKLFF
TGTGCCAGCAGCTTAAGGCTACCGGGACAGGGGGTCCCTAATGAAAAACTGTTTTTT
>NA|TRBJ2-7|few|TRBV4-3
CASSQVFAGAYEQYF
TGCGCCAGCAGCCAAGTTTTCGCAGGGGCCTACGAGCAGTACTTC
>NA|TRBJ2-7|NA|TRBV7-9
CSILTDSYEQYF
TGTTCTATCCTCACCGACTCCTACGAGCAGTACTTC
>NA|TRBJ1-1|NA|TRBV11-2
CASSLGTTEAFF
TGTGCCAGCAGCTTAGGGACAACTGAAGCTTTCTTT
>TRBD2|TRBJ2-1|NA|TRBV12-5
CASGLGLAGVQFF
TGTGCTAGTGGTTTGGGGTTAGCGGGTGTGCAGTTCTTC
>NA|TRBJ1-4|few|TRBV4-1
CASSQNRITLTNEKLFF
TGCGCCAGCAGCCAAAACAGGATAACGTTAACTAATGAAAAACTGTTTTTT
>NA|TRBJ1-1|NA|TRBV10-3
CAISEPSWTQGNTEAFF
TGTGCCATCAGTGAGCCCTCGTGGACACAGGGGAACACTGAAGCTTTCTTT
>NA|TRBJ2-7|once|TRBV2
CASSEWPAVTYEQYF
TGTGCCAGCAGTGAGTGGCCAGCGGTTACTTACGAGCAGTACTTC
>TRBD2|TRBJ2-7|NA|TRBV30
CAWSAAGAYEQYF
TGTGCCTGGAGTGCAGCGGGAGCCTACGAGCAGTACTTC
>NA|TRBJ2-7|NA|TRBV6-1
CASSEVGAEQYF
TGTGCCAGCAGTGAAGTGGGAGCCGAGCAGTACTTC
>NA|TRBJ2-1|once|TRBV29-1
CSVGGVREQFF
TGCAGCGTTGGCGGGGTCAGGGAGCAGTTCTTC
>NA|TRBJ1-1|few|TRBV28
CASSLGRGTEAFF
TGTGCCAGCAGTTTAGGACGGGGGACTGAAGCTTTCTTT
>TRBD1|TRBJ2-7|NA|TRBV6-1
CASSEGTGVFYEQYF
TGTGCCAGCAGTGAAGGTACAGGGGTATTTTACGAGCAGTACTTC
>NA|TRBJ1-5|NA|TRBV6-5
CASSSTNKGSPPQHF
TGTGCCAGCAGTTCAACAAATAAGGGGTCACCGCCCCAGCATTTT
>NA|TRBJ2-5|NA|TRBV9
CASSAFATQETQYF
TGTGCCAGCAGCGCCTTCGCCACACAAGAGACCCAGTACTTC
>TRBD2|TRBJ2-7|few|TRBV4-2
CASSQELLTSGTSYEQYF
TGTGCCAGCAGCCAAGAGCTCCTGACTAGCGGGACCTCCTACGAGCAGTACTTC
>TRBD2|TRBJ2-5|once|TRBV2
CASSEDSGGLQETQYF
TGTGCCAGCAGTGAAGATAGCGGGGGACTCCAAGAGACCCAGTACTTC
>TRBD2|TRBJ2-7|NA|TRBV6-6
CASSTGTSSYEQYF
TGTGCCAGCAGTACTGGGACTAGCTCCTACGAGCAGTACTTC
>NA|TRBJ1-2|NA|TRBV21-1
CASSSSREGLQKRGYTF
TGTGCCAGCAGCTCCTCCCGGGAGGGGCTACAGAAGAGGGGCTACACCTTC
>TRBD2|TRBJ2-3|few|TRBV9
CASSVERGGLGDTQYF
TGTGCCAGCAGCGTAGAGCGGGGGGGGTTGGGAGATACGCAGTATTTT
>NA|TRBJ1-5|NA|TRBV6-5
CATRPTVNQPQHF
TGTGCCACTCGGCCGACAGTAAATCAGCCCCAGCATTTT
>NA|TRBJ1-5|NA|TRBV10-3
CAIGPPGFQPQHF
TGTGCCATCGGTCCCCCGGGGTTTCAGCCCCAGCATTTT
>NA|TRBJ2-1|NA|TRBV9
CASSVSSSVSSYNEQFF
TGTGCCAGCAGCGTCAGCTCTAGCGTTAGCTCCTACAATGAGCAGTTCTTC
>NA|TRBJ1-5|NA|TRBV27
CASSLLGGGQPQHF
TGTGCCAGCAGTTTATTGGGGGGGGGTCAGCCCCAGCATTTT